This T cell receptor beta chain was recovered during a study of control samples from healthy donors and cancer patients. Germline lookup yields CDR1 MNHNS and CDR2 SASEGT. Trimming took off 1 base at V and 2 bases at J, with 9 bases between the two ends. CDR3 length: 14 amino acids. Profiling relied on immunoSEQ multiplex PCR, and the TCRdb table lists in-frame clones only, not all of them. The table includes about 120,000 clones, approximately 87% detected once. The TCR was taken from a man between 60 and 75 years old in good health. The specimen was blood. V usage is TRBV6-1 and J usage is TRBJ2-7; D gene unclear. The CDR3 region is CASSEGVAPYEQYF. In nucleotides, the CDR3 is TGTGCCAGCAGTGAAGGAGTGGCTCCCTACGAGCAGTACTTC.